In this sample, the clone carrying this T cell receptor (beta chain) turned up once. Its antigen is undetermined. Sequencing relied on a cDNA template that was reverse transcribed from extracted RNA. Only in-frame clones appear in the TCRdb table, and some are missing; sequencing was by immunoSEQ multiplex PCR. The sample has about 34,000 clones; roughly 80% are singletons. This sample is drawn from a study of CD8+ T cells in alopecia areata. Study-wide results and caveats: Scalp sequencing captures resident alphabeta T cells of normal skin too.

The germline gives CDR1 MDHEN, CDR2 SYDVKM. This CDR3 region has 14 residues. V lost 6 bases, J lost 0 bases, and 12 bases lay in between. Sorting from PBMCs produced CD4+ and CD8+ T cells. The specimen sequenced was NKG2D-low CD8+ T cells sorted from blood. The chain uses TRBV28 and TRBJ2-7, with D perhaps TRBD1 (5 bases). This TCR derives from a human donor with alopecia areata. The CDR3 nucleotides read TGTGCCAGCAGGAACGCAGGGAACTCCTACGAGCAGTACTTC. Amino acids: CASRNAGNSYEQYF. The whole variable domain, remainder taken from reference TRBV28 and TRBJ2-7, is DVKVTQSSRYLVKRTGEKVFLECVQDMDHENMFWYRQDPGLGLRLIYFSYDVKMKEKGDIPEGYSVSREKKERFSLILESASTNQTSMYLCASRNAGNSYEQYFGPGTRLTVT.